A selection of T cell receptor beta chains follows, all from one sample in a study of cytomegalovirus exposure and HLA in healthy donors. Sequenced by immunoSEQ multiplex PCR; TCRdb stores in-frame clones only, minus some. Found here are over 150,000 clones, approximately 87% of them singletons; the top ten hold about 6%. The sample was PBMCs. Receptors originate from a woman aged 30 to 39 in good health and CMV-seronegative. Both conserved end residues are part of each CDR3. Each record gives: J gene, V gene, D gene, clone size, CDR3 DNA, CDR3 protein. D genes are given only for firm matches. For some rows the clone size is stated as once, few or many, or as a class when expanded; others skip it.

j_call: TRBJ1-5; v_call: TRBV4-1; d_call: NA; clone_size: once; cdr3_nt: TGCGCCAGCAGCCAAGACAATCAGCCCCAGCATTTT; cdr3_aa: CASSQDNQPQHF
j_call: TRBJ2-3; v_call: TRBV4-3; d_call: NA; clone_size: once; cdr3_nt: TGCGCCAGCAGCCAAGGGGCAGGGGCGGTCACAGATACGCAGTATTTT; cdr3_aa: CASSQGAGAVTDTQYF
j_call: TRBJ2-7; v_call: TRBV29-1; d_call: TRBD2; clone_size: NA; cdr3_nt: TGCAGCGTCGCCGGGACTAGCGGGAGGGGTGAGCAGTACTTC; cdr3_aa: CSVAGTSGRGEQYF
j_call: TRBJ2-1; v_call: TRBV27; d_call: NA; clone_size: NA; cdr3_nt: TGTGCCAGCACGACTAACAATGAGCAGTTCTTC; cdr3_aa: CASTTNNEQFF
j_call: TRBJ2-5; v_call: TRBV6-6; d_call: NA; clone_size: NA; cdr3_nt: TGTGCCAGCAGTGACTTTCAAGAGACCCAGTACTTC; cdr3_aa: CASSDFQETQYF
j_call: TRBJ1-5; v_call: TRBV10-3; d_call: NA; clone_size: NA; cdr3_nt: TGTGCCATCAGTGATAAGGTCACCCAGCCCCAGCATTTT; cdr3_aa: CAISDKVTQPQHF
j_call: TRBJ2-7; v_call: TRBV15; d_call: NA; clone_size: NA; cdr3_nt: TGTGCCACCAGCAGAGTTGTCGGGGTACAGCGCTACGAGCAGTACTTC; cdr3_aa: CATSRVVGVQRYEQYF
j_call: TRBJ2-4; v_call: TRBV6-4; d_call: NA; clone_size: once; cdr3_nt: TGTGCCAGCAGTCAAACATCGAGCCTAGCCAAAAACATTCAGTACTTC; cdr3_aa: CASSQTSSLAKNIQYF
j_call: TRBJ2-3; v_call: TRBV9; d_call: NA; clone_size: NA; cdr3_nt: TGTGCCAGCAGCGTAGCAGGAGGGCACGGGGCAGATACGCAGTATTTT; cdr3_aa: CASSVAGGHGADTQYF
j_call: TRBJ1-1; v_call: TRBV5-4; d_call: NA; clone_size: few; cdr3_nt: TGTGCCAGCAGCCGAGGCAGGGTCCCTGAAGCTTTCTTT; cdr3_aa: CASSRGRVPEAFF
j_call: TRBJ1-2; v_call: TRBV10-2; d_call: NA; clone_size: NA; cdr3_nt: TGCGCCAGCAGTGAGTCGCGAGGTGACTATGGCTACACCTTC; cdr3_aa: CASSESRGDYGYTF
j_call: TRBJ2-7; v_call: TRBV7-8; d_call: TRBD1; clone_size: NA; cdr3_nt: TGTGCCAGCAGCTTACGGGACAGGGGCCCCTACGAGCAGTACTTC; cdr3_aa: CASSLRDRGPYEQYF
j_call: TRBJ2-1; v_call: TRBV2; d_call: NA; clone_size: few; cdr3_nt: TGTGCCAGCATATCCAGAAGGGGGAGTGAGCAGTTCTTC; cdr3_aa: CASISRRGSEQFF
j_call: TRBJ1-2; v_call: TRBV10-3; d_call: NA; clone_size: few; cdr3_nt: TGTGCCATCAGCCCGGGGGGCATTGACTATGGCTACACCTTC; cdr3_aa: CAISPGGIDYGYTF
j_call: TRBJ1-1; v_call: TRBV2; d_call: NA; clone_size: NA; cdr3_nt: TGTGCCAGCAGTGAATTCGGGTGGGGCACTGAAGCTTTCTTT; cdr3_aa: CASSEFGWGTEAFF
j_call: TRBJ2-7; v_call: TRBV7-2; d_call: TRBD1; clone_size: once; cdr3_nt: TGTGCCAGCAGCTCCCCAAGGGGGGGACAGGGGGCTAAGTACGAGCAGTACTTC; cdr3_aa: CASSSPRGGQGAKYEQYF
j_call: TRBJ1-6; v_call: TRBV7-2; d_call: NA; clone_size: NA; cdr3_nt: TGTGCCAGCAGCTTAGTTACAGGGTATTCACCCCTCCACTTT; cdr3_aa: CASSLVTGYSPLHF
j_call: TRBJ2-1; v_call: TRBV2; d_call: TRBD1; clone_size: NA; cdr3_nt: TGTGCCAGCAGCTTAAGACAGGGGGCCGCAAATGAGCAGTTCTTC; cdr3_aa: CASSLRQGAANEQFF
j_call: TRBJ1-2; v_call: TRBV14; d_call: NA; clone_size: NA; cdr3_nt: TGTGCCAGCAGCCAAGAGGTCACAGGGTGGGACTATGGCTACACCTTC; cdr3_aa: CASSQEVTGWDYGYTF
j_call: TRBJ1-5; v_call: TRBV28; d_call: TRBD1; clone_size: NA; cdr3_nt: TGTGCCAGCACAAAACTCCGACAGGGGAATCAGCCCCAGCATTTT; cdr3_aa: CASTKLRQGNQPQHF
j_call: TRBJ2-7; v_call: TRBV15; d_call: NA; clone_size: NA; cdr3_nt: TGTGCCACCAGCAGAGATCGGGACTACGAGCAGTACTTC; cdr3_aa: CATSRDRDYEQYF
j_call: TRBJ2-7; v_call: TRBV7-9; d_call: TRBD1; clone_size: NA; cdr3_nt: TGTGCCAGCAGGAAGGGACAGGGGGCCTACGAGCAGTACTTC; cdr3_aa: CASRKGQGAYEQYF
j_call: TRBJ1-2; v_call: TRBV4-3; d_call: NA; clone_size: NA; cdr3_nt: TGCGCCAGCAGCCAAATCGTGGCTGACCACGGGACAACCTCTAACTATGGCTACACCTTC; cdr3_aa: CASSQIVADHGTTSNYGYTF
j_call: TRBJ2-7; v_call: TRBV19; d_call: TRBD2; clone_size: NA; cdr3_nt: TGTGCCAGTAGTACCAGCGGGATCTACTACGAGCAGTACTTC; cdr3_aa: CASSTSGIYYEQYF
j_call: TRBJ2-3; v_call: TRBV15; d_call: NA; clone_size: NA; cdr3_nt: TGTGCCACCAGCAGAGAACTCTCTAGTGCAGATACGCAGTATTTT; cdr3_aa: CATSRELSSADTQYF
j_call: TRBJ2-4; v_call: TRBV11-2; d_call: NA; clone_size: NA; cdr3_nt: TGTGCCAGCAGCTTAGTTGGGGGCCCAACCAAAAACATTCAGTACTTC; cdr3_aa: CASSLVGGPTKNIQYF
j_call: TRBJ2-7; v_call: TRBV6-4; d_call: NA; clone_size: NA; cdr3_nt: TGTGCCAGCAGACAGGGCCGGCTCCCCCCTTTCGCCGAGCAGTACTTC; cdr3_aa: CASRQGRLPPFAEQYF
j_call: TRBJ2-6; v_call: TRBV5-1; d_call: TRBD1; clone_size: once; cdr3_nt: TGCGCCAGCAGGCGACAGGGAATCCCTGGGGCCAACGTCCTGACTTTC; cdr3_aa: CASRRQGIPGANVLTF
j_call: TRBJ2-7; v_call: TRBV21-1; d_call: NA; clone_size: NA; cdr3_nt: TGTGCCAGCAGCAAAGCGCTTAAGGAAGACAGGGGGCTTCGGGAGGACTTC; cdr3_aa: CASSKALKEDRGLREDF
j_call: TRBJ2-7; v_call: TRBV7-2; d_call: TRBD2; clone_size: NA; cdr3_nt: TGTGCCAGCAGCTTAGGGACTAGCGGGAGGCGCGAGCAGTACTTC; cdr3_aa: CASSLGTSGRREQYF
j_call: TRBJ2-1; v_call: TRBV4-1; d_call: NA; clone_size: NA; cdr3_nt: TGCGCCAGCAGCCAAGATACGGGTAGCCAGTACAAACAGCAGTTCTTC; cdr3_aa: CASSQDTGSQYKQQFF
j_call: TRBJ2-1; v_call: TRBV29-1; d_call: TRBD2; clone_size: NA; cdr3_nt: TGCAGCGTTGGGACTAGTCGGTACAATGAGCAGTTCTTC; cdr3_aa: CSVGTSRYNEQFF
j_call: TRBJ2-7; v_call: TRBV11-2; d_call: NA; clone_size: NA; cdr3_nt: TGTGCCAGCAGCTTAGATTGGCTCCGAGTACAGTACTTC; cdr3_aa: CASSLDWLRVQYF
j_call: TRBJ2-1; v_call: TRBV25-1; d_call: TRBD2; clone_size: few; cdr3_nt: TGTGCCAGCACTTTAGGGACTAGCAGTAATGAGCAGTTCTTC; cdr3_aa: CASTLGTSSNEQFF
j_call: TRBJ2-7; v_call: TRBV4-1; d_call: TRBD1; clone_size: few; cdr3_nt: TGCGCCAGCAGCCCCGGGGACAGGGGGTTCTACGAGCAGTACTTC; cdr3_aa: CASSPGDRGFYEQYF
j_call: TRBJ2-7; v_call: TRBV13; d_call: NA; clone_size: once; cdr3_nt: TGTGCCAGCAGCGAGAGGTCCTACGAGCAGTACTTC; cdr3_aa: CASSERSYEQYF
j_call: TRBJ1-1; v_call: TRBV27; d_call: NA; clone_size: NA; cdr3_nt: TGTGCCAGCAGCCCAGACAGGATAACTGAAGCTTTCTTT; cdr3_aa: CASSPDRITEAFF
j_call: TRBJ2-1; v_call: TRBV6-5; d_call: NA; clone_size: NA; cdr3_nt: TGTGCCAGCAGTTACCTTTGGCAGGGGGGTGGTAATGAGCAGTTCTTC; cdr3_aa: CASSYLWQGGGNEQFF
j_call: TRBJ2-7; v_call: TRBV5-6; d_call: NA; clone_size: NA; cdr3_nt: TGTGCCAGCAGCTCGCAGGGGACCGTCTACGAGCAGTACTTC; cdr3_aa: CASSSQGTVYEQYF
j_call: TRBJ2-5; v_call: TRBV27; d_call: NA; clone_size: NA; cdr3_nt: TGTGCCAGCAGTGCCCCCGGGGAGGGGGTAGAGACCCAGTACTTC; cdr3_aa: CASSAPGEGVETQYF
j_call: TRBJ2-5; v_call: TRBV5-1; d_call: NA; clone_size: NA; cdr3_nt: TGCGCCAGCAGCCCGGATAGGGGGGAGACCCAGTACTTC; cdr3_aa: CASSPDRGETQYF
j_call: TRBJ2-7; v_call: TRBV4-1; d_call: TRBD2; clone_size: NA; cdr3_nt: TGCGCCAGCAGCCAACCAACTAGCGGGAGCTACGAGCAGTACTTC; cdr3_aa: CASSQPTSGSYEQYF
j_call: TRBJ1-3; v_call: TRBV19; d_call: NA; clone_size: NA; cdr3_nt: TGTGCCAGTAGTATCTATCTCTCTGGAAACACCATATATTTT; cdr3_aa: CASSIYLSGNTIYF
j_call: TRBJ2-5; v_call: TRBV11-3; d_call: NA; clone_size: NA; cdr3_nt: TGTGCCAGCAGCTTAGTAGCCGCTGAGACCCAGTACTTC; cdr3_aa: CASSLVAAETQYF